The 7 T cell receptor beta chains below were found in one sample sequenced in a study of PD-1 blockade in classical Hodgkin lymphoma. Profiling relied on immunoSEQ multiplex PCR, and the TCRdb table lists in-frame clones only, not all of them. The sample lists roughly 15,000 clones; 75% to 90% were seen once. All the patients suffered relapse after autologous stem cell transplantation, and brentuximab vedotin exposure differed. The sequencing used peripheral blood mononuclear cells (PBMCs), collected before the second cycle of nivolumab. The source of these receptors is a human donor with classical Hodgkin lymphoma.

This clone appeared a single time. The chain recombines TRBV28 with TRBJ1-4; D possibly corresponds to TRBD1 (6 bases). CDR3 length: 15 amino acids. The V end lost 8 bases, the J end lost 3 bases, and 16 bases lay between the germline ends. CDR1 is MDHEN and CDR2 is SYDVKM in the germline V gene. CDR3 nucleotide sequence: TGTGCCAGCCGACTTCCGGGACAACCTAATGAAAAACTGTTTTTT. Translating gives CASRLPGQPNEKLFF.

This clone was observed a few times. The chain joins TRBV6-1 to TRBJ2-1, with 7 positions matching TRBD2. The CDR3 contains 15 residues. Germline V gives CDR1 MNHNS, CDR2 SASEGT. The J segment lost 2 bases and the V segment lost 3 bases, leaving 4 bases of the junction unmatched. The CDR3 DNA reads as TGTGCCAGCAGTGACTCCGGGACTACCTACAATGAGCAGTTCTTC. Its translation: CASSDSGTTYNEQFF.

In regard to this clone: The junction differs from germline at one of its ends, possibly a read error. The V call is TRBV6-6, the J call TRBJ1-1; TRBD1 is a possible D gene (5 bases). The CDR3 has 14 residues. Germline V CDR1 and CDR2: MNHNY, SVGAGI (reference sequence). The DNA of the CDR3 is TGTGCCATCAGTGAGCCTGGACAGAACACTGAAGCTTTCTTT. It yields the protein CAISEPGQNTEAFF.

The chain has TRBV5-1 and TRBJ1-1; D is unresolved. Germline assignment: CDR1 SGHRS and CDR2 YFSETQ. Between the trimmed V and J ends, which lost 0 bases and 7 bases, there was a span of 16 bases. This CDR3 region has 15 residues. CDR3 sequence (DNA): TGCGCCAGCAGCTTGGGACTCGGTCTAGAAATTGAAGCTTTCTTT. Amino acid sequence: CASSLGLGLEIEAFF.

V and J are TRBV6-1 and TRBJ1-1, with a weak D call TRBD1 (6 bases). The CDR3 totals 14 residues. CDR1 MNHNS and CDR2 SASEGT come from the germline V gene. V was shortened by 6 bases and J by 1 base, with 12 bases between the two germline ends. CDR3 coding DNA: TGTGCCAGCAGAGGGACAAATAAGAACACTGAAGCTTTCTTT. This sequence encodes CASRGTNKNTEAFF.

The table lists this clone with a few counts. This chain joins TRBV5-8 and TRBJ2-7; tentative D call: TRBD1 (5 bases). The CDR3 runs 14 residues. The germline V gene encodes CDR1 SGHTS and CDR2 YDEGEE. Trimming shortened V by 4 bases and J by 5 bases, and 16 bases separated the two germline ends. DNA of the CDR3: TGTGCCAGCAGCGTCAGGGCAGGCTGGAACGAGCAGTACTTC. Translating gives CASSVRAGWNEQYF.

This sequence joins TRBV15 and TRBJ2-2, with D perhaps TRBD1 or TRBD2 (5 bases each). Per the germline V gene, CDR1 is LNHNV and CDR2 is YYDKDF (reference sequence). With 0 bases removed from V and 0 bases from J, the gap between germline ends came to 8 bases. The CDR3 has 16 residues. The CDR3 loop is CATSREGTPNTGELFF. CDR3 sequence (DNA): TGTGCCACCAGCAGAGAAGGGACCCCGAACACCGGGGAGCTGTTTTTT.